The 22 T cell receptor beta chains given below trace back to one sample, sequenced in a study of technical replicates of blood from a handful of donors. TCRdb keeps only in-frame clones here, not all; method: immunoSEQ multiplex PCR. The profile shows approximately 73,000 clones, 95% of them singletons. Specimen: T cells isolated from PBMCs. These TCRs come from a human donor in good health.

This clone came up once. The gene calls are TRBV7-9 and TRBJ1-6; no reliable D call. The CDR3 length is 13 residues. V was cut by 3 bases and J by 9 bases, with 9 bases left in between. CDR1 is SEHNR, CDR2 FQNEAQ, per germline (reference sequence). Written as DNA, the CDR3 is TGTGCCAGCAGCTTCACCAGAGGTTCACCCCTCCACTTT. This codes for CASSFTRGSPLHF.

Only one count was recorded for this clone. V and J are TRBV15 and TRBJ1-3; perhaps TRBD1 as D (5 bases). V shed 1 base and J shed 2 bases, with 15 bases lying between them. The V gene's germline CDR1 is LNHNV and CDR2 YYDKDF (reference sequence). The CDR3 extends over 17 amino acids. This CDR3 reads CATSRAPGQVAGNTIYF. CDR3 DNA: TGTGCCACCAGCAGAGCCCCCGGACAAGTGGCTGGAAACACCATATATTTT.

This clone was counted between two and nine times. The chain uses TRBV7-6 and TRBJ1-1; possibly TRBD1 for D (5 bases). Germline CDR1 is SGHVS and CDR2 is FNYEAQ. The CDR3 runs to 13 residues. Trimming stripped 2 bases from V and 8 bases from J, with 12 bases between. DNA of the CDR3: TGTGCCAGCAGCTTACCGGGCAGGGCCGAAGCTTTCTTT. Its translation is CASSLPGRAEAFF. The whole variable domain, filled in from reference TRBV7-6 and TRBJ1-1, reads GAGVSQSPRYKVTKRGQDVALRCDPISGHVSLYWYRQALGQGPEFLTYFNYEAQQDKSGLPNDRFSAERPEGSISTLTIQRTEQRDSAMYRCASSLPGRAEAFFGQGTRLTVV.

The chain is built from TRBV5-4 and TRBJ1-2, with D unresolved. Trimming took 4 bases from V and 4 from J, leaving 20 bases between them. The germline V gene has CDR1 SGHNT and CDR2 YYREEE (reference sequence). This CDR3 comprises 16 residues. The CDR3 bases are TGTGCCAGCAGCGTCGACGCAGCACGGAGCGTCTATGGCTACACCTTC. Translation gives CASSVDAARSVYGYTF.

This clone has just a few counts. The chain has TRBV25-1 and TRBJ1-1; 7 bases line up with TRBD1. V trimming: 3 bases; J trimming: 1 base; junction bases outside the gene matches: 5. Germline assignment: CDR1 MGHDK and CDR2 SYGVNS. The CDR3 contains 15 residues. The CDR3 sequence: CASSDTRQGNTEAFF. The CDR3 bases are TGTGCCAGCAGTGACACGCGACAGGGGAACACTGAAGCTTTCTTT.

This chain joins TRBV7-9 and TRBJ1-4; TRBD1 is a possible D gene (5 bases). CDR1 and CDR2 from the germline V gene are SEHNR and FQNEAQ (reference sequence). The V gene lost 3 bases and the J gene lost 3 bases, with 11 bases spanning the gap. CDR3 size: 15 residues. This CDR3 is CASSLSGRSNEKLFF. CDR3 DNA sequence: TGTGCCAGCAGCTTGTCAGGGAGGTCTAATGAAAAACTGTTTTTT.

The chain recombines TRBV11-2 with TRBJ2-7; weak D call: TRBD1 (6 bases). The length of the CDR3 is 14 residues. V was cut by 3 bases and J by 3 bases, with 12 bases left in between. Germline-derived CDR1 and CDR2 are SGHAT and FQNNGV. DNA for the CDR3: TGTGCCAGCAGCTTTACAGGGAGAGACTACGAGCAGTACTTC. It specifies CASSFTGRDYEQYF.

This sequence joins TRBV9 and TRBJ1-1, with a tentative D call TRBD1 (5 bases). CDR1 is SGDLS, CDR2 YYNGEE, per germline. Trimming removed 0 bases at V and 5 bases at J, with 14 bases between. The CDR3 loop spans 15 amino acids. CDR3: CASSVAPGGGTEAFF. CDR3 DNA sequence: TGTGCCAGCAGCGTAGCTCCAGGTGGGGGGACTGAAGCTTTCTTT. Filled out from reference TRBV9 and TRBJ1-1, the complete variable domain reads DSGVTQTPKHLITATGQRVTLRCSPRSGDLSVYWYQQSLDQGLQFLIQYYNGEERAKGNILERFSAQQFPDLHSELNLSSLELGDSALYFCASSVAPGGGTEAFFGQGTRLTVV.

This clone came up once. The chain carries TRBV19 and TRBJ2-3; a weak D match, TRBD1 (5 bases). The V and J ends lost 7 bases and 0 bases respectively, with 14 bases between them. Germline values: CDR1 LNHDA, CDR2 SQIVND (reference sequence). The CDR3 spans 15 residues. The CDR3 spells CASNDRIFSTDTQYF. The CDR3 coding sequence is TGTGCCAGTAATGACAGAATTTTTAGCACAGATACGCAGTATTTT.

The V and J genes are TRBV19 and TRBJ2-7; the D gene is possibly TRBD2 (6 bases). Germline CDR1 and CDR2: LNHDA and SQIVND (reference sequence). V lost 8 bases, J lost 4 bases, and 24 bases lay in between. CDR3 length: 16 residues. The CDR3, as DNA: TGTGCCAGTGCCCCGGCGAGGGGCGGGACCGTATACGAGCAGTACTTC. Translating gives CASAPARGGTVYEQYF.

This chain links TRBV19 with TRBJ2-7; TRBD1 aligns across 11 bases. Germline CDR1 and CDR2: LNHDA and SQIVND (reference sequence). CDR3 length: 14 amino acids. V was pared by 3 bases and J by 6 bases, with 4 bases of the junction left unmatched. The CDR3 DNA reads TGTGCCAGTAGTATTACGGGACAGGGGGGCGAGCAGTACTTC. Protein: CASSITGQGGEQYF.

The chain is built from TRBV2 and TRBJ1-1; D is possibly TRBD1 (5 bases). Trimming left V 7 bases short and J 7 bases short, with 16 bases between. There are 13 residues in the CDR3. Germline CDR1 reads SNHLY; CDR2 reads FYNNEI. Here the CDR3 reads CASTGQLLNEAFF. DNA of the CDR3: TGTGCCAGCACCGGACAACTCCTTAATGAAGCTTTCTTT.

The chain joins TRBV5-6 to TRBJ1-2, with a possible D match to TRBD1 (5 bases). V gave up 1 base and J gave up 2 bases, with 9 bases separating them. This CDR3 has 14 amino acids. Germline V gives CDR1 SGHDT, CDR2 YYEEEE. CDR3 protein: CASSLPGSNYGYTF. The CDR3 DNA sequence: TGTGCCAGCAGCTTGCCAGGGTCGAACTATGGCTACACCTTC.

The chain joins TRBV7-9 to TRBJ2-4; D not certain. The length of the CDR3 is 12 residues. The germline V and J ends were trimmed by 2 bases and 11 bases, with 10 bases remaining between them. CDR1 is SEHNR and CDR2 is FQNEAQ in the germline V gene (reference sequence). The CDR3 sequence is CASSLLGQVQYF. The CDR3 DNA is TGTGCCAGCAGCTTACTGGGCCAGGTTCAGTACTTC.

This chain joins TRBV11-2 and TRBJ2-7, with D perhaps TRBD2 (6 bases). The CDR3 runs to 14 residues. Trimming removed 2 bases from V and 6 bases from J, with 14 bases in between. CDR1 and CDR2 (germline): SGHAT, FQNNGV. The CDR3 coding sequence is TGTGCCAGCAGCTTATACGGGAGACGCCTCGAGCAGTACTTC. Residues: CASSLYGRRLEQYF.

V is TRBV6-1 and J is TRBJ2-5, with D possibly TRBD2 on 6 matching bases. CDR1 and CDR2 from the germline V gene are MNHNS and SASEGT. The CDR3 runs 15 residues. Trimming left V 2 bases short and J 3 bases short, with 13 bases between. Written as DNA, the CDR3 is TGTGCCAGCAGTGAAAGTATGCGGGACGAAGAGACCCAGTACTTC. Its protein is CASSESMRDEETQYF.

This chain connects TRBV4-1 to TRBJ2-1; D perhaps matches TRBD2 (5 bases). The CDR3 extends over 17 amino acids. The germline V gene has CDR1 MGHRA and CDR2 YSYEKL. The V and J ends lost 2 bases and 2 bases respectively, with 16 bases between them. CDR3 DNA: TGCGCCAGCAGCCAACCTAAGGGAGAGGGCCCCTACAATGAGCAGTTCTTC. Its translation is CASSQPKGEGPYNEQFF.

This clone was seen a single time. The gene calls are TRBV9 and TRBJ2-7; the match to TRBD1 covers 9 bases. The CDR3 contains 15 residues. The ends lost 4 bases at V and 5 bases at J; junction bases unmatched: 10. CDR1 is SGDLS, CDR2 YYNGEE, per germline. CDR3 nucleotides: TGTGCCAGCAGCCCAACCGGGACAGGGTACGACGAGCAGTACTTC. This translates into CASSPTGTGYDEQYF. The whole variable domain, filled in from reference TRBV9 and TRBJ2-7, reads DSGVTQTPKHLITATGQRVTLRCSPRSGDLSVYWYQQSLDQGLQFLIQYYNGEERAKGNILERFSAQQFPDLHSELNLSSLELGDSALYFCASSPTGTGYDEQYFGPGTRLTVT.

This chain links TRBV27 with TRBJ2-2, with TRBD2 matching 14 bases. The CDR3 sequence is 18 residues long. The germline CDR1 and CDR2 sequences are MNHEY and SMNVEV (reference sequence). Trimming at V came to 5 bases and at J to 4 bases, leaving 9 bases not matched to a gene. CDR3 nucleotide sequence: TGTGCCAGCAGTAGAGAGACTAGCGGGAGGGCCCGCACCGGGGAGCTGTTTTTT. It specifies CASSRETSGRARTGELFF.

This clone was counted a few times. This chain uses TRBV27 with TRBJ1-2; weak D call: TRBD1 (5 bases). From germline, CDR1 is MNHEY and CDR2 SMNVEV (reference sequence). Trimming pared 8 bases from V and 3 bases from J, leaving 13 bases between. This CDR3 region has 13 residues. The CDR3 is CASGQKLHYGYTF. As DNA, the CDR3 is TGTGCCAGCGGACAAAAGCTACACTATGGCTACACCTTC.

The CDR3 DNA is TGTGCCAGCAGACCCCAGGTATCCTACGAGCAGTACTTC. It yields the protein CASRPQVSYEQYF. The gene calls are TRBV6-5 and TRBJ2-7, with D hard to call. V was clipped by 6 bases and J by 1 base, with 10 bases between them. The CDR3 extends over 13 amino acids. CDR1 is MNHEY, CDR2 SVGAGI, per germline.

The genes are TRBV7-9 and TRBJ1-1; 7 nucleotides line up with TRBD1. With 3 bases clipped from V and 3 bases from J, the junction kept 13 bases outside the gene matches. The CDR3 spans 17 residues. Germline V CDR1 and CDR2: SEHNR, FQNEAQ (reference sequence). Written as DNA, the CDR3 is TGTGCCAGCAGCTTTCCTGCTAGCGGGGGGACAGACACTGAAGCTTTCTTT. Its protein is CASSFPASGGTDTEAFF.